The entry that follows covers one TCR beta chain sequence. These data are taken from a study of blood T cell repertoires in COVID-19. The overall study: Acute-phase and convalescent COVID-19 samples originated in the United States, Italy and Spain.

The CDR3 sequence is 17 residues long. V dropped 5 bases and J dropped 7; count of bases not matched to a gene: 12. From germline, CDR1 is LNHDA and CDR2 SQIVND (reference sequence). Per the original data handling: Estimation of nucleated cell counts was performed using reference gene primer amplification. Data came from immunoSEQ multiplex PCR; TCRdb stores just in-frame clones and leaves some out. That table supplies the V and J calls and clone size; D and trimming were determined from the DNA. Here the sample spans approximately 300,000 clones, about 93% being singletons. The chain has TRBV19 and TRBJ2-1; 12 bases line up with TRBD2. The TCR sequence derives from a woman under 40 with COVID-19, enrolled during active disease. The sequencing input was peripheral blood. In DNA, the CDR3 is TGTGCCAGTAGTGAGACGACTAGCGGGAGAAATTTAAATGAGCAGTTCTTC. Translating it yields CASSETTSGRNLNEQFF.